The 23 T cell receptor beta chains below were found in one sample sequenced in a study of blood T cell repertoires in COVID-19. Profiling relied on immunoSEQ multiplex PCR, and the TCRdb table lists in-frame clones only, not all of them. The data contain 200,000 or so clones, 80% to 90% of them seen just once; the ten biggest clones take up less than 4.5%. Sequences were obtained from PBMCs or T cells enriched from blood (not recorded which). Source of these receptors: a woman in her thirties or forties with acute COVID-19.

The chain employs TRBV29-1 and TRBJ2-2; maybe TRBD2 (6 bases). From germline, CDR1 is SQVTM and CDR2 ANQGSEA. There are 14 residues in the CDR3. Trimming left V 5 bases short and J 8 bases short, with 18 bases between. The CDR3 reads CSVLTSSSAGELFF. In nucleotides, the CDR3 is TGCAGCGTTCTAACTAGCAGTTCGGCTGGGGAGCTGTTTTTT.

This clone has just a few counts. The rearrangement uses TRBV2 and TRBJ1-5, with TRBD1 as a possible D gene (6 bases). V was pared by 2 bases and J by 2 bases, with 7 bases between. The CDR3 contains 14 residues. From germline, CDR1 is SNHLY and CDR2 FYNNEI. CDR3 DNA sequence: TGTGCCAGCAGTGAAAGACAGGGCAATCAGCCCCAGCATTTT. Translated, it gives CASSERQGNQPQHF. Full variable domain (outside the CDR3, taken from reference TRBV2 and TRBJ1-5): EPEVTQTPSHQVTQMGQEVILRCVPISNHLYFYWYRQILGQKVEFLVSFYNNEISEKSEIFDDQFSVERPDGSNFTLKIRSTKLEDSAMYFCASSERQGNQPQHFGDGTRLSIL.

The rearrangement uses TRBV6-2 or TRBV6-3 and TRBJ2-5; 9 bases are a match to TRBD1. The CDR3 extends over 14 amino acids. Germline CDR1 and CDR2: MNHEY and SVGEGT. Unmatched junction bases numbered 6, after V lost 4 bases and J lost 6 bases. This CDR3 reads CASSLPGQGKTQYF. The CDR3 region has the DNA TGTGCCAGCAGTTTACCGGGACAGGGAAAGACCCAGTACTTC.

The chain recombines TRBV9 with TRBJ2-3, with TRBD2 matching over 16 bases. Per the germline V gene, CDR1 is SGDLS and CDR2 is YYNGEE. This CDR3 comprises 19 residues. The J segment lost 2 bases and the V segment lost 3 bases, leaving 9 bases of the junction unmatched. The CDR3 DNA sequence: TGTGCCAGCAGCGAGGGACTAGCGGGGGGGCCAGCCCTCACAGATACGCAGTATTTT. This encodes CASSEGLAGGPALTDTQYF. Full variable domain (remainder filled in from reference TRBV9 and TRBJ2-3): DSGVTQTPKHLITATGQRVTLRCSPRSGDLSVYWYQQSLDQGLQFLIQYYNGEERAKGNILERFSAQQFPDLHSELNLSSLELGDSALYFCASSEGLAGGPALTDTQYFGPGTRLTVL.

The chain carries TRBV27 and TRBJ1-1, with 8 bases aligning to TRBD1. The CDR3 loop spans 16 amino acids. V trimming: 5 bases; J trimming: 1 base; junction bases outside the gene matches: 9. CDR1 MNHEY and CDR2 SMNVEV come from the germline V gene (reference sequence). Written as DNA, the CDR3 is TGTGCCAGCAGTCACCAAACAGGGGGTTGGAACACTGAAGCTTTCTTT. This codes for CASSHQTGGWNTEAFF.

The chain is built from TRBV12-3 or TRBV12-4 and TRBJ2-7, with a tentative D call TRBD1 (5 bases). The CDR3 spans 13 residues. Deletions cut 3 bases from V and 1 base from J, with 7 bases between. The CDR3 reads CASSFQGSYEQYF. Written as DNA, the CDR3 is TGTGCCAGCAGTTTCCAGGGATCCTACGAGCAGTACTTC.

The rearrangement links TRBV6-2 or TRBV6-3 to TRBJ2-5; 11 nucleotides align to TRBD2. The CDR3 length is 15 residues. The germline gives CDR1 MNHEY, CDR2 SVGEGT. V was pared by 2 bases and J by 1 base, with 0 bases of the junction left unmatched. DNA for the CDR3: TGTGCCAGCAGTTACCTAGCGGGGGGCCAAGAGACCCAGTACTTC. This sequence encodes CASSYLAGGQETQYF.

This clone was seen a single time. The CDR3 DNA reads as TGCGCCAGCAGCTTGGGTGCGGGGGGGCGGAGGAATGAGCAGTTCTTC. Translating it yields CASSLGAGGRRNEQFF. This rearrangement joins TRBV5-1 to TRBJ2-1; 9 bases line up with TRBD2. This CDR3 is built from 16 residues. Per germline, CDR1 SGHRS and CDR2 YFSETQ. V shed 0 bases and J 7 bases; nucleotides not matched to a gene: 8.

The V call is TRBV3-1 (or the pseudogene TRBV3-2), the J call TRBJ2-1; 9 nucleotides agree with TRBD1. The CDR3 contains 16 residues. In germline, CDR1 is LGHDT, CDR2 YNNKEL (reference sequence). J was trimmed by 1 base and V by 6 bases; bases with no gene match: 7. CDR3 amino acids: CASSEQGALSYNEQFF. The DNA for the CDR3 is TGTGCCAGCAGTGAACAGGGGGCCCTTTCCTACAATGAGCAGTTCTTC.

This chain joins TRBV27 and TRBJ1-5; a weak D match, TRBD1 (5 bases). V shed 8 bases and J shed 0 bases, with 14 bases lying between them. CDR3 length: 15 residues. CDR1 is MNHEY, CDR2 SMNVEV, per germline (reference sequence). The CDR3 DNA is TGTGCCAGCGCTGGGGGGGTAAATAGCAATCAGCCCCAGCATTTT. Its protein product is CASAGGVNSNQPQHF.

This clone has just a few counts. V is TRBV28 and J is TRBJ2-5; D remains unclear. V dropped 7 bases and J dropped 7 bases, with 13 bases sitting between them. This CDR3 spans 12 amino acids. Germline-derived CDR1 and CDR2 are MDHEN and SYDVKM. CDR3 sequence (DNA): TGTGCCAGCACCCCGCCCAGAGGGACCCAGTACTTC. Protein product: CASTPPRGTQYF.

This clone occurred once. The V and J genes are TRBV5-6 and TRBJ1-1, with a tentative D call TRBD1 (6 bases). CDR1 and CDR2 from the germline V gene are SGHDT and YYEEEE. The CDR3 is 13 residues long. V lost 0 bases and J lost 4, with 7 bases in between. The CDR3 sequence: CASSLDRVTEAFF. In DNA, the CDR3 is TGTGCCAGCAGCTTGGACAGGGTCACTGAAGCTTTCTTT. The full variable domain, in which reference TRBV5-6 and TRBJ1-1 provide the parts outside the CDR3, is DAGVTQSPTHLIKTRGQQVTLRCSPKSGHDTVSWYQQALGQGPQFIFQYYEEEERQRGNFPDRFSGHQFPNYSSELNVNALLLGDSALYLCASSLDRVTEAFFGQGTRLTVV.

This clone has more than one count but fewer than ten. V is TRBV9 and J is TRBJ1-1; 9 nucleotides line up with TRBD1. V shed 0 bases, J shed 0 bases, and the junction held 3 bases outside the gene matches. CDR3 length: 16 residues. Germline assignment: CDR1 SGDLS and CDR2 YYNGEE. As DNA, the CDR3 is TGTGCCAGCAGCGTAGGGACAGGGGCTATGAACACTGAAGCTTTCTTT. Its translation: CASSVGTGAMNTEAFF. The full variable domain, rest sourced from reference TRBV9 and TRBJ1-1, is DSGVTQTPKHLITATGQRVTLRCSPRSGDLSVYWYQQSLDQGLQFLIQYYNGEERAKGNILERFSAQQFPDLHSELNLSSLELGDSALYFCASSVGTGAMNTEAFFGQGTRLTVV.

The gene calls are TRBV19 and TRBJ2-3; D uncertain. The V gene lost 6 bases and the J gene lost 0 bases, with 10 bases spanning the gap. The CDR3 totals 14 residues. Germline V gene lookup returns CDR1 LNHDA and CDR2 SQIVND (reference sequence). Written as DNA, the CDR3 is TGTGCCAGTAGGAGATCTTCTAGCACAGATACGCAGTATTTT. Translating gives CASRRSSSTDTQYF.

The V gene is TRBV11-2, the J gene TRBJ1-2, with D maybe TRBD1 (5 bases). Germline values: CDR1 SGHAT, CDR2 FQNNGV. The V and J ends lost 5 bases and 7 bases respectively, with 23 bases between them. The CDR3 runs to 16 residues. Here the CDR3 DNA reads TGTGCCAGCAGCCCCATATCAGGCTCTAGGGGCGGTGGCTACACCTTC. It translates to CASSPISGSRGGGYTF.

V usage is TRBV5-1 and J usage is TRBJ1-2; D is uncertain. CDR3 length: 17 amino acids. The V end lost 0 bases, the J end lost 5 bases, and 20 bases lay between the germline ends. The germline gives CDR1 SGHRS, CDR2 YFSETQ. CDR3 protein: CASSLGGAASIGYGYTF. CDR3 in DNA: TGCGCCAGCAGCTTGGGAGGTGCGGCTAGTATAGGTTATGGCTACACCTTC.

The V gene is TRBV7-3, the J gene TRBJ2-3; D remains unclear. The CDR3 contains 15 residues. Trimming stripped 1 base from V and 1 base from J, with 9 bases between. Looked up from germline, CDR1 is SGHTA and CDR2 is FQGTGA. DNA of the CDR3: TGTGCCAGCAGCTTAAATGCGGCCCGCACAGATACGCAGTATTTT. It codes for CASSLNAARTDTQYF. Complete variable domain (other parts from reference TRBV7-3 and TRBJ2-3): GAGVSQTPSNKVTEKGKYVELRCDPISGHTALYWYRQSLGQGPEFLIYFQGTGAADDSGLPNDRFFAVRPEGSVSTLKIQRTERGDSAVYLCASSLNAARTDTQYFGPGTRLTVL.

The chain recombines TRBV5-1 with TRBJ1-2; D possibly corresponds to TRBD1 (6 bases). Germline V gives CDR1 SGHRS, CDR2 YFSETQ. This CDR3 has 14 amino acids. V lost 0 bases and J lost 7, with 13 bases in between. CDR3 nucleotides: TGCGCCAGCAGCTTGGTGGGGGCCTCTACTGGCTACACCTTC. As protein: CASSLVGASTGYTF.

This clone has only one observation. This chain joins TRBV5-1 and TRBJ1-3; D uncertain. The ends were cut back, 4 bases at V and 3 bases at J, with 17 bases in the middle. The length of the CDR3 is 16 residues. Germline V gene lookup returns CDR1 SGHRS and CDR2 YFSETQ. CDR3 region: CASSPVGQGGGNTIYF. CDR3 bases: TGCGCCAGCAGCCCAGTGGGCCAAGGAGGTGGAAACACCATATATTTT.

The chain joins TRBV27 to TRBJ1-1, with D possibly matching TRBD1 (6 bases). Germline CDR1 and CDR2: MNHEY and SMNVEV (reference sequence). The CDR3 has 13 residues. V gave up 6 bases and J gave up 5 bases, with 13 bases separating them. The CDR3 protein is CASRVGGATEAFF. The CDR3 DNA reads as TGTGCCAGCAGGGTAGGGGGTGCGACTGAAGCTTTCTTT.

V and J are TRBV4-1 and TRBJ1-5; no firm D call. CDR1 and CDR2 from the germline V gene are MGHRA and YSYEKL. V gave up 4 bases and J gave up 2 bases, with 12 bases separating them. The CDR3 length is 15 residues. In DNA, the CDR3 is TGCGCCAGCAGCCGAACAAACCAGGGCAATCAGCCCCAGCATTTT. Protein product: CASSRTNQGNQPQHF.

The rearrangement uses TRBV5-4 and TRBJ1-2; D might be TRBD1 (6 bases). V was shortened by 0 bases and J by 5 bases, with 11 bases between the two germline ends. The V gene's germline CDR1 is SGHNT and CDR2 YYREEE (reference sequence). This CDR3 spans 14 amino acids. The CDR3 is CASSLDRELYGYTF. In nucleotides, the CDR3 is TGTGCCAGCAGCTTGGACAGGGAATTGTATGGCTACACCTTC.

About this clone itself: A much larger clone lies one base from this, so it may be a read error. The chain couples TRBV11-1 to TRBJ1-1; unclear D gene. Germline-derived CDR1 and CDR2 are SGHAT and FQDESV (reference sequence). The V end lost 2 bases, the J end lost 1 base, and 5 bases lay between the germline ends. This CDR3 is 13 amino acids long. As DNA, the CDR3 is TGTGCCAGCAGCTTACAGGAGAACACTGAAGCTTTCTTT. Residues: CASSLQENTEAFF.